Each of the 16 T cell receptor beta chains below was sequenced from the same sample in a study of T cells in Graves' hyperthyroidism and ophthalmopathy. It was RNA transcripts that yielded the amplified TCR beta CDR3 regions. The HTBI primer set served for first-round RT-PCR of the TCR CDR3. TCRdb redid the calling of the multiplex PCR reads with MiXCR, one entry per CDR3 protein. This sample carries some 460,000 distinct CDR3 sequences, 15% to 18% of them seen once, and the ten largest clones take roughly 7.7%. The sample consisted of blood. All receptors come from a woman under 30 with Graves' hyperthyroidism.

Many counts were recorded for this clonotype. The rearrangement uses TRBV7-8 and TRBJ2-7; TRBD1 matches 8 bases. Germline V CDR1 and CDR2: SGHVS, FQNEAQ. CDR3 length: 15 residues. The V and J ends lost 5 bases and 3 bases, in that order; junction bases with no gene match: 9. Written as DNA, the CDR3 is TGTGCCAGCAGCACTCGGACAGGGAGGATCTACGAGCAGTACTTC. This encodes CASSTRTGRIYEQYF. The entire variable domain, with the rest obtained from reference TRBV7-8 and TRBJ2-7, is as follows: GAGVSQSPRYKVAKRGQDVALRCDPISGHVSLFWYQQALGQGPEFLTYFQNEAQLDKSGLPSDRFFAERPEGSVSTLKIQRTQQEDSAVYLCASSTRTGRIYEQYFGPGTRLTVT.

This clonotype was seen a handful of times. A read error may explain this, as a much larger clone is one base away. V is TRBV11-1 and J is TRBJ2-3; TRBD2 matches at 9 bases. The CDR3 extends over 16 amino acids. Germline V gene sequence: CDR1 SGHAT, CDR2 FQDESV (reference sequence). With 2 bases clipped from V and 2 bases from J, the junction kept 5 bases outside the gene matches. The DNA for the CDR3 is TGTGCCAGCAGCTTAAGGGCGGGGGGGATCACAGATACGCAGTATTTT. Translating it yields CASSLRAGGITDTQYF.

This clonotype was recorded only once. This chain joins TRBV2 and TRBJ1-5; possible D gene TRBD1, 6 bases. CDR1 and CDR2 from the germline V gene are SNHLY and FYNNEI. The CDR3 is 17 residues long. V lost 2 bases to trimming and J lost 4 bases, with 18 bases between them. DNA for the CDR3: TGTGCCAGCAGTGAATGGCTGGACGGACAGTTAAATCAGCCCCAGCATTTT. Residues: CASSEWLDGQLNQPQHF.

The sample holds a few counts of this clonotype. The V call is TRBV5-1, the J call TRBJ2-7, with D possibly TRBD1 on 5 matching bases. CDR1 is SGHRS, CDR2 YFSETQ, per germline. The CDR3 is made up of 14 amino acids. V was clipped by 4 bases and J by 2 bases, with 13 bases between them. The CDR3 spells CASSPPDSPYEQYF. Written as DNA, the CDR3 is TGCGCCAGCAGCCCGCCCGACAGCCCCTACGAGCAGTACTTC.

This clonotype was detected many times. V and J are TRBV19 and TRBJ1-2; D perhaps matches TRBD1 (5 bases). V lost 8 bases to trimming and J lost 0 bases, with 19 bases between them. Germline V lookup: CDR1 LNHDA, CDR2 SQIVND (reference sequence). The CDR3 is made up of 16 amino acids. In DNA form, the CDR3 reads TGTGCCAGTTGGGGGTTTGGCAGGGCCTCTAACTATGGCTACACCTTC. Amino acid sequence: CASWGFGRASNYGYTF.

This clonotype was found a few times. A read error is possible here, since a much larger clone lies one base away. The CDR3 spells CASSFMFEFYGYTF. Here the CDR3 DNA reads TGTGCCAGCAGTTTCATGTTTGAATTCTATGGCTACACCTTC. The chain couples TRBV28 to TRBJ1-2; no definite D call. The CDR3 extends over 14 amino acids. Germline V CDR1 and CDR2: MDHEN, SYDVKM. Trimming removed 3 bases at V and 4 bases at J, with 12 bases between.

There are many counts of this clonotype. DNA of the CDR3: TGTGCCAGCAGCCCGAGCATACCCGGGACCCAGTACTTC. Translating it yields CASSPSIPGTQYF. This chain uses TRBV11-2 with TRBJ2-5; D gene unclear. V lost 5 bases and J lost 7, with 14 bases in between. CDR1 is SGHAT, CDR2 FQNNGV, per germline. The CDR3 runs to 13 residues.

The sample holds many counts of this clonotype. The chain recombines TRBV6-6 with TRBJ2-3; 10 bases fit TRBD2. The CDR3 sequence is 17 residues long. V shed 2 bases and J 4 bases; nucleotides not matched to a gene: 9. Germline assignment: CDR1 MNHNY and CDR2 SVGAGI (reference sequence). DNA of the CDR3: TGTGCCAGCAGTTACGACAGCGGGGGGGCCGGGGCAGATACGCAGTATTTT. Translated, it gives CASSYDSGGAGADTQYF.

This clonotype was counted at least ten times. This chain joins TRBV5-1 and TRBJ2-7; no definite D call. Trimming took 0 bases from V and 5 from J, leaving 15 bases between them. Germline loops: CDR1 SGHRS, CDR2 YFSETQ. The CDR3 length is 15 residues. CDR3 protein: CASSLDPGSRNEQYF. The CDR3 bases are TGCGCCAGCAGCTTGGATCCGGGCAGCCGCAACGAGCAGTACTTC.

The chain uses TRBV11-1 and TRBJ1-1; D may be TRBD1 (5 bases). Trimming removed 0 bases from V and 0 bases from J, with 8 bases in between. This CDR3 has 15 amino acids. Germline-derived CDR1 and CDR2 are SGHAT and FQDESV (reference sequence). The chain's CDR3 is CASSLAGALNTEAFF. The CDR3 bases are TGTGCCAGCAGCTTAGCCGGGGCCTTGAACACTGAAGCTTTCTTT.

This clonotype came up many times. V is TRBV5-1 and J is TRBJ2-1, with no clear D. This CDR3 spans 14 amino acids. The V end lost 2 bases, the J end lost 8 bases, and 14 bases lay between the germline ends. Per germline, CDR1 SGHRS and CDR2 YFSETQ. The CDR3 DNA reads TGCGCCAGCAGCTTCAGCCCAAGCGCAGATGAGCAGTTCTTC. Translated: CASSFSPSADEQFF.

This clonotype was picked up a small number of times. This chain joins TRBV11-2 and TRBJ2-4, with 7 bases matching TRBD2. From germline, CDR1 is SGHAT and CDR2 FQNNGV. The J segment lost 10 bases and the V segment lost 5 bases, leaving 8 bases of the junction unmatched. The CDR3 length is 13 residues. CDR3 protein: CASSRDYSGIQYF. The CDR3 DNA reads TGTGCCAGCAGCCGGGACTACTCAGGGATTCAGTACTTC.

This clonotype came up many times. The genes are TRBV12-3 or TRBV12-4 and TRBJ1-1, with 9 bases lining up with TRBD1. J gave up 7 bases and V 5 bases, and 8 bases lay outside the gene matches. The length of the CDR3 is 14 residues. The CDR3 DNA reads TGTGCCAGCAGTCCCGACAGGGGGTGGGATGAAGCTTTCTTT. This codes for CASSPDRGWDEAFF.

This clonotype came up many times. This chain uses TRBV6-5 with TRBJ1-6; D is unresolved. Germline V gives CDR1 MNHEY, CDR2 SVGAGI. Between the trimmed V and J ends, which lost 2 bases and 4 bases, there was a span of 6 bases. CDR3 length: 14 amino acids. Written as DNA, the CDR3 is TGTGCCAGCAGTTACGCGGCATATAATTCACCCCTCCACTTT. This codes for CASSYAAYNSPLHF.

This chain joins TRBV19 and TRBJ2-7; D ambiguous. Trimming shortened V by 3 bases and J by 0 bases, and 15 bases separated the two germline ends. The CDR3 sequence is 16 residues long. CDR1 is LNHDA and CDR2 is SQIVND in the germline V gene (reference sequence). CDR3 residues: CASSMRGSFYSYEQYF. CDR3 nucleotides: TGTGCCAGTAGTATGAGAGGTAGCTTCTACTCCTACGAGCAGTACTTC.

The table lists this clonotype with many counts. This sequence joins TRBV28 and TRBJ1-6; possible D gene TRBD1, 5 bases. CDR1 MDHEN and CDR2 SYDVKM come from the germline V gene. CDR3 length: 16 residues. The V gene lost 4 bases and the J gene lost 2 bases, with 12 bases spanning the gap. The CDR3 spells CASSSLEGTYNSPLHF. The CDR3 coding sequence is TGTGCCAGCAGTTCCCTCGAGGGGACCTATAATTCACCCCTCCACTTT.